This T cell receptor (beta chain) was sequenced in a study of T cell repertoires in cytomegalovirus infection. MiXCR, applied by TCRdb to the reads, yields one record per CDR3 protein. The table lists fewer than 550,000 distinct CDR3 sequences, roughly 29% of them singletons. The length of the CDR3 is 15 residues. Trimming left V 4 bases short and J 5 bases short, with 17 bases between. The V call is TRBV12-3 or TRBV12-4, the J call TRBJ1-2; D might be TRBD1 (6 bases). This clonotype originated in a human donor in good health (CMV status not recorded). Some clones in this sample may be carry-over from other donors' samples. Sequencing was done on a sample of PBMCs. The CDR3 DNA follows: TGTGCCAGCAGTTCCCAGGGGCGAGAAACATATGGCTACACCTTC. Protein: CASSSQGRETYGYTF.